This TCR beta chain was found in a study of vaccination and CD4 T cells after COVID-19 (dated by TCRdb to the early 2020s). Turning to the overall study: Every convalescent patient had a positive nasal swab PCR test for SARS-CoV-2, with mild disease in about 9 patients and severe disease in one. Six males and four females were included in the convalescent cohort, with two Hispanic individuals, seven Caucasians, two Asians and one multiracial person represented. Participants received two doses of either the Pfizer-BioNTech BNT162b2 vaccine (n=8) or the Moderna mRNA-1273 vaccine (n=2). Post-COVID blood samples from convalescent patients were collected a median of roughly 100 days after diagnosis, with a range of 35 to 161 days. The time from the second vaccine dose to post-vaccine blood sampling had a median of approximately 72 days and ranged from about 14 to 250 days. A few convalescent patients gave samples both early after vaccination (day 14) and late after vaccination (days 161 to 241). Culture stimuli were overlapping spike peptide pools from SARS-CoV-2 and from the common cold coronaviruses HCoV-NL63, HCoV-OC43 and HCoV-229E. Control cultures used a CEFX viral epitope pool as positive control, an HIV-1 Nef peptide pool as negative control, or no peptide. In around 9 COVID-19 convalescent patients and 4 infection-naive healthy vaccine recipients, researchers compared the spike-specific CD4+ TCR repertoire from before mRNA vaccination with the repertoire from after.

According to the study, the label for this sample's time point signals: late sampling 161 to 241 days after vaccination in a few convalescent patients. Per the publication, the treatment or condition label means: approximately 10-day PBMC culture with coronavirus spike peptide pools or control peptides (ViraFEST assay). To expand antigen-specific T cells with peptide pools and then pick out the expanded clonotypes through TCR sequencing, the study relied on the ViraFEST assay. The convalescent patients' positive SARS-CoV-2 PCR tests were from March to December 2020, which was before the Alpha, Beta and Delta variants emerged in the United States. Roughly 2 million PBMCs per well were cultured in IMDM with approximately 4.9% human AB serum and 8 to 10 IU/ml IL-2, plus 10 ug/ml peptide pools. Half of the culture medium was replaced with fresh IL-2-containing medium on days 3 and 7. Once the cells had been in culture for around nine days, the EasySep CD4+ T cell isolation kit was used to isolate CD4+ T cells by negative selection. Ficoll-Paque Plus gradient centrifugation was used to isolate PBMCs from whole blood, and the isolated PBMCs were then either used fresh or cryopreserved at -140C. Culture conditions were generally each tested in triplicate wells.

The library came from PCR. DNA from cultured CD4+ T cells underwent TCR sequencing with the Oncomine TCR Beta short-read assay at the Johns Hopkins FTIC core. The QIAamp micro DNA kit was used to extract genomic DNA from the cultured CD4+ T cells. The Oncomine TCR Beta libraries from cultured CD4+ T cells were pooled using unique dual indexes and then sequenced on an Illumina iSeq 100. As for the original processing: Non-productive sequences were removed, and CDR3s not starting with C, not ending with F or W, or shorter than 7 amino acids were discarded. The MANAFEST web application identified antigen-specific clonotypes by comparing peptide-stimulated wells against reference wells and other culture wells. Positive clones required FDR below 0.05, an odds ratio above 5, and productive frequency above 0.1% in at least two of three replicate wells. A clonotype counted as cross-reactive if it showed significant expansion both in the SARS-CoV-2 spike wells and in at least one common cold coronavirus spike condition. CDR3 homology was assessed with Levenshtein distances (stringdist) and unrooted phylogenetic trees (ape) in R version 3.6.1. The raw public reads went through TCRdb reprocessing: fastp at Q25, MiXCR clone calling, in-frame beta chains kept. Under each unique CDR3 protein, matching rows form one entry showing the most common genes and DNA. The V and J calls were determined by TCRdb, not by the authors. Present in this sample are over 20,000 distinct CDR3 sequences, roughly 35% of which were seen just once. The ten largest account for about 3% of the sample.

What the work shows at the level of the full study, not this receptor alone: In convalescent patients, a median approximately 90% of post-vaccine SARS-CoV-2-reactive clones were detected only after vaccination, suggesting vaccine-specific priming. The study included relatively few convalescent patients and did not analyze early timepoints after natural infection. In convalescent patients, nearly all vaccine-specific clones (304 of 307) were found to be mono-reactive for SARS-CoV-2 spike rather than cross-reactive with common cold coronaviruses. Although the median number of SARS-CoV-2-reactive clonotypes went up from roughly 19 after infection to 35 to 40 after vaccination, the increase was not significant.

Trimming removed 6 bases from V and 3 bases from J; the gene matches leave 1 base unexplained. The CDR3 measures 13 amino acids from cysteine to phenylalanine. Left in the record is the CDR3 DNA by itself, 39 bases read in frame from the first base. CDR1 LNHDA and CDR2 SQIVND are derived from the germline V gene (reference sequence). This clonotype was picked up a small number of times. Its cognate antigen has yet to be identified. Per-nucleotide qualities are absent, and no much larger clonotype sits a single base away. This TCR was recovered from a human donor who had recovered from COVID-19. The sequence links TRBV19 to TRBJ1-5; 8 bases in the middle match TRBD1. Sequenced here: CD4+ T cells from blood, cultured in vitro, sampled about 7 months after SARS-CoV-2 vaccination. The CDR3 here reads CASRDRDNQPQHF. The sequenced DNA is TGTGCCAGTAGGGACAGGGACAATCAGCCCCAGCATTTT.